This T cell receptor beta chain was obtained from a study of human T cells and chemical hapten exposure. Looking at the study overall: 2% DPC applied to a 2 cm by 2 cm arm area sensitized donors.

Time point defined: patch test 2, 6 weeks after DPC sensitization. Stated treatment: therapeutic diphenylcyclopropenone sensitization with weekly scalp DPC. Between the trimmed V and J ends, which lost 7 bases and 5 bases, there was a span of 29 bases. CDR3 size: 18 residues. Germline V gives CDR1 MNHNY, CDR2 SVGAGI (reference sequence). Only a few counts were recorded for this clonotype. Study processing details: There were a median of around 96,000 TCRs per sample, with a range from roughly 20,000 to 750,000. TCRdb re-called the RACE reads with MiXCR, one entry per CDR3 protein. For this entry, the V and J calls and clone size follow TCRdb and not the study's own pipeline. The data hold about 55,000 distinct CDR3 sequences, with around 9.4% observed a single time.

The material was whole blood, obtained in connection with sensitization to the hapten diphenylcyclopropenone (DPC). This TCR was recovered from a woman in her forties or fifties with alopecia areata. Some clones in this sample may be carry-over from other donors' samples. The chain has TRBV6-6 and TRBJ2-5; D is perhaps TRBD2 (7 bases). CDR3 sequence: CASTSQMRGGPRVETQYF. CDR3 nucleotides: TGTGCCAGCACTTCCCAAATGAGGGGGGGCCCTAGAGTGGAGACCCAGTACTTC.